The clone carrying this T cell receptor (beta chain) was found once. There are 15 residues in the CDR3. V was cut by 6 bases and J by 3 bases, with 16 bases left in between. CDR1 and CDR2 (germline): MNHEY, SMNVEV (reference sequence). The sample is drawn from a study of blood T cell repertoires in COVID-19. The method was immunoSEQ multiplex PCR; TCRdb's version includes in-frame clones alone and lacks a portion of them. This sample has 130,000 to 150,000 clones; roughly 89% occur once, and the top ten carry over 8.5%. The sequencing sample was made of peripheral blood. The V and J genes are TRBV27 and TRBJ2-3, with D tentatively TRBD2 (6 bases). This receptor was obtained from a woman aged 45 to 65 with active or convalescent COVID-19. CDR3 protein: CASSPTSAPTDTQYF. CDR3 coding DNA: TGTGCCAGCAGCCCGACTAGTGCACCAACAGATACGCAGTATTTT.